This T cell receptor (beta chain) derives from a study of spatial heterogeneity in lung cancer. General study findings and limits: Counts that tracked tumor mutation counts were those of expanded intratumoral alpha and beta TCRs.

As for time point: sample taken at primary tumor resection. Frozen PBMC, nontumor lung or tumor provided whole RNA, which was sequenced unsorted. TCRdb recomputed calls from the 5' RACE reads with MiXCR, one row per CDR3 protein. The table has 10,000 to 14,000 distinct CDR3 sequences, about an eighth seen once; the top ten hold 9.5% to 15%. In the case of this clonotype: The target antigen is unknown.

The sequence was obtained from a female donor with early-stage non-small cell lung cancer. This material consisted of lung tumor tissue, taken at surgery.

This CDR3 is CAISKTDTEAFF. The CDR3 DNA follows: TGTGCCATCAGTAAGACAGACACTGAAGCTTTCTTT. J is TRBJ1-1 and V is TRBV10-3, with D maybe TRBD1 (5 bases). The V end lost 5 bases, the J end lost 3 bases, and 7 bases lay between the germline ends. Germline assignment: CDR1 ENHRY and CDR2 SYGVKD. CDR3 length equals 12 residues.